This note documents a single T cell receptor (beta chain) sequence. Its antigen is unknown. Trimming pared 4 bases from V and 0 bases from J, leaving 10 bases between. CDR1 is SGHAT and CDR2 is FQNNGV in the germline V gene. The CDR3 runs 15 residues. The record originates from a study of T cells after posttransplantation cyclophosphamide. General study points: Recipient CMV seropositivity and CMV reactivation strongly tracked TRB clonality.

Controls had myeloablative marrow grafts with methotrexate and calcineurin inhibitor, sampled at 1 year. This table comes from immunoSEQ multiplex PCR, and its TCRdb copy is limited to in-frame clones, with some not included. In the table there are roughly 19,000 clones, 80% to 90% of which are singletons. This rearrangement joins TRBV11-2 to TRBJ2-1, with D perhaps matching TRBD1 (6 bases). This clonotype originated in a female patient in her thirties or forties who received an allogeneic stem cell transplant from an unrelated donor, was CMV-positive, and had acute and chronic GVHD. Certain T cells may be donor cells from the graft. Sequenced here: PBMCs, sampled around 380 days after allogeneic stem cell transplant with calcineurin inhibitor and methotrexate. Written as DNA, the CDR3 is TGTGCCAGCAGCTGGGTACAGGGCTCCTACAATGAGCAGTTCTTC. This sequence encodes CASSWVQGSYNEQFF.